The 8 T cell receptor beta chains below were found in one sample sequenced in a study of blood T cell repertoires in COVID-19. Here immunoSEQ multiplex PCR was the method, and the copy in TCRdb shows in-frame clones only, minus some. The sample has 200,000 to 250,000 clones, approximately 80% seen once; the top ten hold about 8.3%. Sequencing input: peripheral blood. The receptors derive from a woman older than 75 with COVID-19, enrolled during active disease.

The chain employs TRBV7-6 and TRBJ1-4, with a weak D call TRBD1 (5 bases). CDR3 length: 15 amino acids. Trimming shortened V by 5 bases and J by 6 bases, and 16 bases separated the two germline ends. Germline CDR1 and CDR2: SGHVS and FNYEAQ. The CDR3 DNA sequence: TGTGCCAGCAGCGGGGGGACCCGGCCCTATGAAAAACTGTTTTTT. As protein: CASSGGTRPYEKLFF.

A single count supports this clone. V is TRBV4-1 and J is TRBJ2-3; the D gene is possibly TRBD1 (6 bases). Trimming shortened V by 6 bases and J by 3 bases, and 19 bases separated the two germline ends. This CDR3 has 16 amino acids. Germline-derived CDR1 and CDR2 are MGHRA and YSYEKL. CDR3 in DNA: TGCGCCAGCAGGAGCCAAGCAGGGGATAGGACAGATACGCAGTATTTT. It is translated as CASRSQAGDRTDTQYF.

The chain couples TRBV7-2 to TRBJ1-2; D gene ambiguous. V gave up 4 bases and J gave up 4 bases, with 10 bases separating them. The CDR3 contains 13 residues. Germline V CDR1 and CDR2: SGHTA, FQGNSA. The CDR3 protein is CASSSNSFYGYTF. DNA for the CDR3: TGTGCCAGCAGCTCCAACAGCTTCTATGGCTACACCTTC.

Note on this clone: The same CDR3 also results from other DNA sequences found in this sample. J is TRBJ1-2 and V is TRBV5-1; no firm D call. Between the trimmed V and J ends, which lost 3 bases and 3 bases, there was a span of 9 bases. This CDR3 has 13 amino acids. Germline V gives CDR1 SGHRS, CDR2 YFSETQ. The CDR3 protein is CASSSREDYGYTF. The CDR3 DNA follows: TGCGCCAGCAGCTCCCGAGAAGACTATGGCTACACCTTC. Full variable domain (outside the CDR3, taken from reference TRBV5-1 and TRBJ1-2): KAGVTQTPRYLIKTRGQQVTLSCSPISGHRSVSWYQQTPGQGLQFLFEYFSETQRNKGNFPGRFSGRQFSNSRSEMNVSTLELGDSALYLCASSSREDYGYTFGSGTRLTVV.

The chain is built from TRBV2 and TRBJ1-3; D gene unclear. V was shortened by 5 bases and J by 0 bases, with 11 bases between the two germline ends. In germline, CDR1 is SNHLY, CDR2 FYNNEI. The CDR3 sequence is 15 residues long. The DNA of the CDR3 is TGTGCCAGCAGTCTGGCGGTCAGCTCTGGAAACACCATATATTTT. It is translated as CASSLAVSSGNTIYF. Variable domain in full (rest from reference TRBV2 and TRBJ1-3): EPEVTQTPSHQVTQMGQEVILRCVPISNHLYFYWYRQILGQKVEFLVSFYNNEISEKSEIFDDQFSVERPDGSNFTLKIRSTKLEDSAMYFCASSLAVSSGNTIYFGEGSWLTVV.

This clone has only one observation. J is TRBJ2-3 and V is TRBV10-3, with 7 bases lining up with TRBD1. The CDR3 is made up of 17 amino acids. Per the germline V gene, CDR1 is ENHRY and CDR2 is SYGVKD. V dropped 0 bases and J dropped 3; count of bases not matched to a gene: 9. Here the CDR3 reads CAISESQGLLETDTQYF. The CDR3 DNA follows: TGTGCCATCAGTGAGTCACAGGGGCTTTTGGAAACAGATACGCAGTATTTT.

This clone has a count of ten or more. The chain employs TRBV3-1 (or the pseudogene TRBV3-2) and TRBJ1-6, with 11 bases fitting TRBD1. The junction had 5 bases not matched to a gene; V was cut back by 4 bases and J by 6 bases. This CDR3 is built from 16 residues. CDR1 is LGHDT, CDR2 YNNKEL, per germline (reference sequence). Here the CDR3 reads CASSPRTGGINSPLHF. CDR3 nucleotide sequence: TGTGCCAGCAGCCCACGGACAGGGGGCATTAATTCACCCCTCCACTTT.

The chain couples TRBV2 to TRBJ1-3; weak D call: TRBD1 (5 bases). This CDR3 region has 11 residues. V dropped 8 bases and J dropped 6 bases, with 8 bases sitting between them. Looked up from germline, CDR1 is SNHLY and CDR2 is FYNNEI. The CDR3 nucleotides are TGTGCCAGCGGGGCCTTAAACACCATATATTTT. This gives the protein CASGALNTIYF.